Below, 15 T cell receptor beta chains from the same sample are listed, as sequenced in a study of blood T cell repertoires in COVID-19. Method: immunoSEQ multiplex PCR; TCRdb's copy keeps in-frame clones and lacks some. The sample contains a few hundred thousand clones, around 87% of which appear only once. The sample was peripheral blood. The origin of the receptors is a young man with active or convalescent COVID-19.

This clone appeared a few times. The chain employs TRBV24-1 and TRBJ2-2; 7 nucleotides line up with TRBD1. The germline V gene has CDR1 KGHDR and CDR2 SFDVKD. V shed 10 bases, J shed 0 bases, and the junction held 1 base outside the gene matches. The CDR3 spans 13 residues. The CDR3, as DNA: TGTGCCACGGGGACAGCGAACACCGGGGAGCTGTTTTTT. This translates into CATGTANTGELFF.

This clone has just one count. The chain employs TRBV14 and TRBJ2-7; D is perhaps TRBD2 (6 bases). V dropped 6 bases and J dropped 3 bases, with 18 bases sitting between them. This CDR3 has 15 amino acids. Germline V lookup: CDR1 SGHDN, CDR2 FVKESK. The chain's CDR3 is CASSANRLEHYEQYF. The CDR3, as DNA: TGTGCCAGCAGTGCGAATAGACTAGAGCACTACGAGCAGTACTTC.

This chain connects TRBV5-6 to TRBJ2-2; 9 nucleotides match TRBD1. Germline V CDR1 and CDR2: SGHDT, YYEEEE. The CDR3 is 16 amino acids. V gave up 3 bases and J gave up 3 bases; unmatched junction bases: 6. CDR3: CASSWWDRVYTGELFF. The CDR3, as DNA: TGTGCCAGCAGCTGGTGGGACAGGGTGTACACCGGGGAGCTGTTTTTT.

The V gene is TRBV29-1, the J gene TRBJ2-5; 13 bases agree with TRBD2. Losses at the gene ends were 8 bases for V and 5 bases for J; bases not matched to a gene: 5. The CDR3 is 13 amino acids. The germline V gene has CDR1 SQVTM and CDR2 ANQGSEA. For the CDR3, the DNA is TGCAGCACGGGACTAGCGGGGAGGGAGACCCAGTACTTC. Its translation: CSTGLAGRETQYF.

The V and J genes are TRBV19 and TRBJ1-4; 7 positions match TRBD1. In germline, CDR1 is LNHDA, CDR2 SQIVND (reference sequence). Losses at the gene ends were 4 bases for V and 7 bases for J; bases not matched to a gene: 6. The CDR3 totals 14 residues. The CDR3: CASSKGALGEKLFF. For the CDR3, the DNA is TGTGCCAGTAGTAAGGGGGCGCTGGGTGAAAAACTGTTTTTT.

The chain carries TRBV7-9 and TRBJ2-7; TRBD1 might be the D (5 bases). This CDR3 is 12 amino acids long. Germline V CDR1 and CDR2: SEHNR, FQNEAQ (reference sequence). Trimming took off 5 bases at V and 3 bases at J, with 8 bases between the two ends. Written as DNA, the CDR3 is TGTGCCAGCAGCCAAGGGGTCTACGAGCAGTACTTC. Its translation is CASSQGVYEQYF.

Here the CDR3 DNA reads TGCGCCAGCAGCCAGGGCCTAGCGGGGGGGGACACAGATACGCAGTATTTT. Amino acids: CASSQGLAGGDTDTQYF. V is TRBV4-1 and J is TRBJ2-3; 12 bases match TRBD2. Trimming at V came to 3 bases and at J to 2 bases, leaving 6 bases not matched to a gene. The CDR3 totals 17 residues. Germline values: CDR1 MGHRA, CDR2 YSYEKL.

The chain carries TRBV28 and TRBJ1-3; D is unclear. Germline values: CDR1 MDHEN, CDR2 SYDVKM. This CDR3 is built from 13 residues. V was cut by 6 bases and J by 0 bases, with 6 bases left in between. The CDR3 nucleotides read TGTGCCAGCAGATCGAGCTCTGGAAACACCATATATTTT. This encodes CASRSSSGNTIYF.

This clone came up once. V is TRBV27 and J is TRBJ2-3; D is unresolved. The germline V gene has CDR1 MNHEY and CDR2 SMNVEV (reference sequence). V gave up 7 bases and J gave up 0 bases, with 11 bases separating them. The CDR3 is made up of 14 amino acids. This chain's CDR3 is CASNPLPSTDTQYF. Written as DNA, the CDR3 is TGTGCCAGCAATCCCCTACCTAGCACAGATACGCAGTATTTT.

The gene calls are TRBV18 and TRBJ1-1; the D gene is possibly TRBD1 (5 bases). Trimming cost V 3 bases and J 8 bases, with 10 bases left between them. Germline CDR1 is KGHSH and CDR2 is LQKENI. CDR3 length: 12 residues. The CDR3 bases are TGTGCCAGCTCACCGGGCGACAGAGAAGCTTTCTTT. Translation gives CASSPGDREAFF.

The chain combines TRBV27 with TRBJ2-3; D remains unclear. The germline gives CDR1 MNHEY, CDR2 SMNVEV (reference sequence). CDR3 length: 13 amino acids. V lost 0 bases, J lost 6 bases, and 7 bases lay in between. The CDR3 DNA reads as TGTGCCAGCAGTTTATCTAGATCTGATACGCAGTATTTT. This gives the protein CASSLSRSDTQYF.

V and J are TRBV27 and TRBJ1-1; maybe TRBD1 (5 bases). The length of the CDR3 is 15 residues. V was cut by 5 bases and J by 5 bases, with 18 bases left in between. The germline V gene has CDR1 MNHEY and CDR2 SMNVEV (reference sequence). In DNA, the CDR3 is TGTGCCAGCAGTCCGCCGACGGGGGTTTCGACTGAAGCTTTCTTT. It yields the protein CASSPPTGVSTEAFF.

This clone was recorded only once. The chain joins TRBV6-5 to TRBJ1-3; a possible D gene is TRBD1 (5 bases). Per the germline V gene, CDR1 is MNHEY and CDR2 is SVGAGI. This CDR3 is 14 amino acids long. Trimming took off 6 bases at V and 1 base at J, with 10 bases between the two ends. CDR3 sequence: CASRAGLSGNTIYF. In nucleotides, the CDR3 is TGTGCCAGCAGAGCAGGGTTATCTGGAAACACCATATATTTT.

The rearrangement joins TRBV27 to TRBJ1-6, with D tentatively TRBD1 (6 bases). The CDR3 runs 13 residues. Germline CDR1 and CDR2: MNHEY and SMNVEV (reference sequence). V lost 3 bases and J lost 9, with 9 bases in between. CDR3 region: CASSLGASSPLHF. In nucleotides, the CDR3 is TGTGCCAGCAGTTTGGGGGCGAGTTCACCCCTCCACTTT.

The rearrangement links TRBV5-5 to TRBJ2-5; a possible D gene is TRBD2 (5 bases). CDR3 length: 13 amino acids. With 1 base removed from V and 3 bases from J, the gap between germline ends came to 7 bases. Germline CDR1 is SGHKS and CDR2 is YYEKEE (reference sequence). In nucleotides, the CDR3 is TGTGCCAGCAGCTTGACGGGGAAAGAGACCCAGTACTTC. Amino acids: CASSLTGKETQYF. The full variable domain, completed using reference TRBV5-5 and TRBJ2-5, is DAGVTQSPTHLIKTRGQQVTLRCSPISGHKSVSWYQQVLGQGPQFIFQYYEKEERGRGNFPDRFSARQFPNYSSELNVNALLLGDSALYLCASSLTGKETQYFGPGTRLLVL.